The present entry profiles one T cell receptor (beta chain) with its context. Its matching antigen is unknown. Generated by immunoSEQ multiplex PCR, the TCRdb table keeps only in-frame clones and is missing some. The sample has roughly 28,000 clones, 65% to 85% seen once. Stated time point: week 5, during vaccination. Every vaccine dose comprised 300 ug of mutant IDH1 20-mer peptide plus topical imiquimod. Tumors from donors were new WHO grade 3 or 4 IDH1-mutant astrocytomas with ATRX loss. The data were taken from a study of a mutant IDH1 vaccine in newly diagnosed glioma. About the study: Vaccination began 4-6 weeks post radiotherapy alone, or with temozolomide cycles. Therapy received beforehand was radiotherapy, temozolomide, or both, with most patients given both.

Looked up from germline, CDR1 is SGHRS and CDR2 is YFSETQ. The CDR3 is 14 amino acids. V was trimmed by 5 bases and J by 0 bases, leaving 12 bases between them. This clonotype was sampled from a man aged 40-50 years with glioma. Some clones in this sample may be carry-over from other donors' samples. This chain links TRBV5-1 with TRBJ2-7; perhaps TRBD2 as D (6 bases). Sequencing used PBMCs, obtained from a glioma patient whose treatment included an IDH1 peptide vaccine. The CDR3: CASRFSGSSYEQYF. DNA for the CDR3: TGCGCCAGCAGGTTTAGCGGAAGCTCCTACGAGCAGTACTTC.